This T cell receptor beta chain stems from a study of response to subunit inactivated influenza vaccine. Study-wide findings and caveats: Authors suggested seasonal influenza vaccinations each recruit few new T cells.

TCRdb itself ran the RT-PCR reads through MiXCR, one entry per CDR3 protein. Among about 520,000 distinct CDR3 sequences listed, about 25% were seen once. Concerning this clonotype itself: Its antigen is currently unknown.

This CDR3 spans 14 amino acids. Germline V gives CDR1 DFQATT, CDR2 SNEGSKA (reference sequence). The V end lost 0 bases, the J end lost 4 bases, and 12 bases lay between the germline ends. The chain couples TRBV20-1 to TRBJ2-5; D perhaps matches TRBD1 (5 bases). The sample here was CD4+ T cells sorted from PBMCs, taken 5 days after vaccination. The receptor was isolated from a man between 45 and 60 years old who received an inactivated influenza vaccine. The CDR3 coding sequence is TGCAGTGCTAGAGATAACAAAGGGGTAGAGACCCAGTACTTC. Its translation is CSARDNKGVETQYF.